The 28 T cell receptor beta chains reported below all come from one sample, sequenced in a study of cytomegalovirus exposure and HLA in healthy donors. The PCR ran on 60 Vbeta and 13 Jbeta primers. Generated by immunoSEQ multiplex PCR, the TCRdb table keeps only in-frame clones and is missing some. Among 100,000 to 150,000 clones listed, around 84% were seen once. The material sequenced was PBMCs. The receptor set was obtained from a young man in good health and CMV-seronegative.

This chain joins TRBV7-2 and TRBJ2-5, with TRBD2 matching 8 bases. Germline CDR1 SGHTA, CDR2 FQGNSA. After removal of 7 bases from V and 0 bases from J, the junction contained 7 bases not matched to a gene. The CDR3 is made up of 15 amino acids. CDR3 DNA sequence: TGTGCCAGCACCCCGGCGCGGGGGGACCAAGAGACCCAGTACTTC. This sequence encodes CASTPARGDQETQYF. The variable domain in full, completed from reference TRBV7-2 and TRBJ2-5, reads GAGVSQSPSNKVTEKGKDVELRCDPISGHTALYWYRQSLGQGLEFLIYFQGNSAPDKSGLPSDRFSAERTGGSVSTLTIQRTQQEDSAVYLCASTPARGDQETQYFGPGTRLLVL.

This CDR3 is CASSSTSLRNTEAFF. The CDR3 DNA sequence: TGTGCCAGCAGCTCCACTTCACTTCGGAACACTGAAGCTTTCTTT. The chain combines TRBV7-2 with TRBJ1-1; D gene uncertain. V lost 4 bases and J 1 base, leaving 13 bases between the germline ends. There are 15 residues in the CDR3. Germline V gene sequence: CDR1 SGHTA, CDR2 FQGNSA.

The chain employs TRBV6-5 and TRBJ2-7; the match to TRBD2 covers 8 bases. The last part of the DNA fits TRBJ2-1 better; the J call may be wrong. There are 15 residues in the CDR3. Germline V gives CDR1 MNHEY, CDR2 SVGAGI. CDR3 region: CASSRSGASYNEQFF. In DNA form, the CDR3 reads TGTGCCAGCAGTCGTAGCGGGGCTTCCTACAATGAGCAGTTCTTC.

CDR3 bases: TGTGCCAGCAGCGGCGGGACAGGGATCCAAGAGACCCAGTACTTC. Its translation is CASSGGTGIQETQYF. The chain is built from TRBV9 and TRBJ2-5, with TRBD1 matching 9 bases. The germline V gene encodes CDR1 SGDLS and CDR2 YYNGEE. The J segment lost 1 base and the V segment lost 3 bases, leaving 4 bases of the junction unmatched. This CDR3 contains 15 residues.

The gene calls are TRBV5-6 and TRBJ2-5; 12 bases map to TRBD2. Per germline, CDR1 SGHDT and CDR2 YYEEEE. The CDR3 contains 15 residues. V shed 0 bases and J 5 bases; nucleotides not matched to a gene: 2. CDR3 DNA sequence: TGTGCCAGCAGCTTGGGGACTAGCGGGGCGGAGACCCAGTACTTC. Translated, it gives CASSLGTSGAETQYF.

The chain is built from TRBV6-6 and TRBJ2-7; 10 bases are shared with TRBD1. The CDR3 has 14 residues. Germline values: CDR1 MNHNY, CDR2 SVGAGI (reference sequence). J gave up 3 bases and V 7 bases, and 6 bases lay outside the gene matches. The CDR3 DNA sequence: TGTGCCAGCAAGACCGGGACAGGGGTCTACGAGCAGTACTTC. This gives the protein CASKTGTGVYEQYF.

This chain links TRBV6-6 with TRBJ2-3; weak D call: TRBD1 (8 bases). Germline assignment: CDR1 MNHNY and CDR2 SVGAGI (reference sequence). This CDR3 contains 15 residues. With 6 bases removed from V and 2 bases from J, the gap between germline ends came to 15 bases. CDR3 DNA sequence: TGTGCCAGCAGCCTACAGGGGGGGGACACAGATACGCAGTATTTT. Residues: CASSLQGGDTDTQYF.

The chain combines TRBV6-1 with TRBJ1-2; 7 nucleotides match TRBD1. Germline assignment: CDR1 MNHNS and CDR2 SASEGT. V dropped 4 bases and J dropped 8; count of bases not matched to a gene: 13. The CDR3 has 15 amino acids. The CDR3 sequence: CASSGPGTAFGGYTF. The DNA of the CDR3 is TGTGCCAGCAGTGGCCCCGGGACAGCCTTCGGAGGCTACACCTTC.

The CDR3 loop reads CASSLWGTSGETQYF. The CDR3 nucleotides are TGCGCCAGCAGCTTGTGGGGGACTAGCGGAGAGACCCAGTACTTC. The chain carries TRBV5-1 and TRBJ2-5; 11 bases match TRBD2. Germline V lookup: CDR1 SGHRS, CDR2 YFSETQ. CDR3 length equals 15 residues. The ends lost 1 base at V and 4 bases at J; junction bases unmatched: 3.

In its sample, this clone was seen once. The genes are TRBV10-2 and TRBJ2-1; possible D gene TRBD1, 6 bases. Trimming shortened V by 1 base and J by 7 bases, and 14 bases separated the two germline ends. The CDR3 sequence is 15 residues long. Germline V gene lookup returns CDR1 WSHSY and CDR2 SAAADI. The CDR3 here is CASSEWTAPMNEQFF. CDR3 sequence (DNA): TGCGCCAGCAGTGAGTGGACAGCTCCAATGAATGAGCAGTTCTTC.

This clone appeared once. The rearrangement uses TRBV9 and TRBJ1-1, with 9 bases aligning to TRBD1. The CDR3 is 15 residues long. From germline, CDR1 is SGDLS and CDR2 YYNGEE. The trim removed 3 bases at V and 6 bases at J, leaving 9 bases unmatched. As DNA, the CDR3 is TGTGCCAGCAGCGAGCACAGGGGGCGATATCCTGAAGCTTTCTTT. This gives the protein CASSEHRGRYPEAFF.

V and J are TRBV28 and TRBJ1-1, with D perhaps TRBD1 (5 bases). V was pared by 1 base and J by 1 base, with 10 bases between. This CDR3 is 15 amino acids long. CDR1 and CDR2 (germline): MDHEN, SYDVKM. The CDR3 loop is CASSLSRQWNTEAFF. As DNA, the CDR3 is TGTGCCAGCAGTTTATCCCGACAGTGGAACACTGAAGCTTTCTTT.

V gene TRBV10-1 combines with J gene TRBJ1-1; D is perhaps TRBD1 (6 bases). Germline V gene sequence: CDR1 WNHNN, CDR2 SYGVQD (reference sequence). V was trimmed by 11 bases and J by 7 bases, leaving 17 bases between them. The CDR3 runs 12 residues. The CDR3 bases are TGCGCCGACCAGCCCCAGACAGGTGAAGCTTTCTTT. It is translated as CADQPQTGEAFF.

The chain is built from TRBV6-5 and TRBJ1-1, with 11 bases aligning to TRBD1. The V gene's germline CDR1 is MNHEY and CDR2 SVGAGI. The trim removed 6 bases at V and 5 bases at J, leaving 8 bases unmatched. CDR3 length: 15 amino acids. CDR3 nucleotides: TGTGCCAGCAGCCCGGACAGGGGGCAGGTAACTGAAGCTTTCTTT. It yields the protein CASSPDRGQVTEAFF.

This chain links TRBV27 with TRBJ1-2; TRBD1 aligns across 7 bases. Trimming removed 5 bases from V and 5 bases from J; junction bases left unmatched: 14. The CDR3 length is 16 residues. CDR1 is MNHEY, CDR2 SMNVEV, per germline (reference sequence). CDR3 sequence: CASSPLPGQTLYGYTF. As DNA, the CDR3 is TGTGCCAGCAGTCCTCTGCCGGGACAGACTTTATATGGCTACACCTTC.

V is TRBV5-4 and J is TRBJ1-6, with D tentatively TRBD1 (6 bases). The germline V and J ends were trimmed by 3 bases and 8 bases, with 15 bases remaining between them. The length of the CDR3 is 15 residues. Per germline, CDR1 SGHNT and CDR2 YYREEE (reference sequence). The CDR3 sequence: CASSSGQLFDSPLHF. The CDR3 nucleotides read TGTGCCAGCAGCTCCGGACAGCTCTTTGATTCACCCCTCCACTTT.

V is TRBV28 and J is TRBJ2-7; 14 bases match TRBD2. CDR3 size: 14 residues. V was clipped by 8 bases and J by 9 bases; unmatched bases: 9. In germline, CDR1 is MDHEN, CDR2 SYDVKM. The CDR3 DNA reads as TGTGCCAGCCTCAGACTAGCGGGGGGGGATGCGCAGTACTTC. Protein: CASLRLAGGDAQYF.

The chain recombines TRBV2 with TRBJ1-1; 8 bases fit TRBD1. CDR1 and CDR2 (germline): SNHLY, FYNNEI. The CDR3 runs to 13 residues. Trimming at V came to 9 bases and at J to 4 bases, leaving 7 bases not matched to a gene. In DNA form, the CDR3 reads TGTGCCAGAACGGGACAGGCGTCCACTGAAGCTTTCTTT. Protein: CARTGQASTEAFF.

The genes are TRBV4-2 and TRBJ1-1, with D possibly TRBD1 on 5 matching bases. V dropped 3 bases and J dropped 2 bases, with 13 bases sitting between them. The germline V gene encodes CDR1 LGHNA and CDR2 YNFKEQ. This CDR3 region has 15 residues. The DNA for the CDR3 is TGTGCCAGCAGCCACCCCGCGGGGGGTAACACTGAAGCTTTCTTT. It encodes CASSHPAGGNTEAFF.

The rearrangement uses TRBV21-1 and TRBJ1-1. TRBV21-1 is a documented pseudogene. The CDR3 totals 14 residues. The CDR3 protein is CASSKEGKRAEAFF. The CDR3 bases are TGTGCCAGCAGCAAAGAAGGAAAGAGGGCTGAAGCTTTCTTT.

This clone was observed a single time. The gene calls are TRBV25-1 and TRBJ2-3; 7 bases are a match to TRBD2. The junction had 10 bases not matched to a gene; V was cut back by 3 bases and J by 1 base. Germline CDR1 is MGHDK and CDR2 is SYGVNS. The CDR3 contains 17 residues. The CDR3 reads CASSDDAGATGTDTQYF. In DNA, the CDR3 is TGTGCCAGCAGTGATGACGCGGGAGCGACCGGCACAGATACGCAGTATTTT.

This clone was seen just once. The chain is built from TRBV7-8 and TRBJ2-7, with D perhaps TRBD1 (6 bases). The CDR3 is 15 amino acids. Deletions cut 5 bases from V and 0 bases from J, with 14 bases between. Germline V gene lookup returns CDR1 SGHVS and CDR2 FQNEAQ. This CDR3 is CASSEAPGASYEQYF. For the CDR3, the DNA is TGTGCCAGCAGCGAGGCGCCAGGGGCCTCCTACGAGCAGTACTTC.

In the case of this clone: The sample contains more than one DNA sequence encoding this CDR3. The chain couples TRBV18 to TRBJ1-4, with D perhaps matching TRBD1 (6 bases). Trimming took off 6 bases at V and 5 bases at J, with 10 bases between the two ends. Germline V lookup: CDR1 KGHSH, CDR2 LQKENI. The CDR3 sequence is 13 residues long. The CDR3 region has the DNA TGTGCCAGCTCCGACAGGTCCAATGAAAAACTGTTTTTT. Protein: CASSDRSNEKLFF. The entire variable domain, with the rest obtained from reference TRBV18 and TRBJ1-4, is as follows: NAGVMQNPRHLVRRRGQEARLRCSPMKGHSHVYWYRQLPEEGLKFMVYLQKENIIDESGMPKERFSAEFPKEGPSILRIQQVVRGDSAAYFCASSDRSNEKLFFGSGTQLSVL.

This clone was observed a few times. The chain couples TRBV25-1 to TRBJ1-2; 8 positions match TRBD1. CDR1 is MGHDK and CDR2 is SYGVNS in the germline V gene. CDR3 length equals 15 residues. The V gene end was trimmed by 3 bases and the J gene end by 3 bases; junction bases not matched to a gene: 6. CDR3 protein: CASSDPRGRDYGYTF. The CDR3 region has the DNA TGTGCCAGCAGTGACCCCAGGGGGCGCGACTATGGCTACACCTTC.

The chain joins TRBV6-4 to TRBJ1-1; possible D gene TRBD1, 5 bases. CDR3 length: 13 amino acids. CDR1 and CDR2 (germline): MRHNA, SNTAGT. Trimming took 4 bases from V and 1 from J, leaving 7 bases between them. The CDR3 reads CASSARGNTEAFF. The CDR3 nucleotides are TGTGCCAGCAGTGCAAGGGGGAACACTGAAGCTTTCTTT.

The rearrangement links TRBV6-4 to TRBJ1-1; TRBD1 might be the D (6 bases). Trimming took off 2 bases at V and 0 bases at J, with 13 bases between the two ends. This CDR3 region has 16 residues. Germline V lookup: CDR1 MRHNA, CDR2 SNTAGT. As DNA, the CDR3 is TGTGCCAGCAGTGACCGGCAGGGGTACCTGAACACTGAAGCTTTCTTT. Encoded protein: CASSDRQGYLNTEAFF.

This clone was seen only a few times. CDR3 amino acids: CASSSLGGGGERSTEAFF. The CDR3 bases are TGCGCCAGCAGCTCCTTGGGGGGCGGGGGGGAGAGGAGCACTGAAGCTTTCTTT. The chain couples TRBV5-1 to TRBJ1-1; D may be TRBD1 (6 bases). Deletions cut 3 bases from V and 4 bases from J, with 25 bases between. The CDR3 has 18 amino acids. CDR1 and CDR2 from the germline V gene are SGHRS and YFSETQ.

The chain couples TRBV6-6 to TRBJ2-3; a weak D match, TRBD2 (5 bases). Germline loops: CDR1 MNHNY, CDR2 SVGAGI (reference sequence). The V end lost 8 bases, the J end lost 5 bases, and 14 bases lay between the germline ends. This CDR3 has 13 amino acids. CDR3 protein: CASRGPSGDTQYF. The CDR3, as DNA: TGTGCCAGCCGGGGTCCTTCGGGAGATACGCAGTATTTT.